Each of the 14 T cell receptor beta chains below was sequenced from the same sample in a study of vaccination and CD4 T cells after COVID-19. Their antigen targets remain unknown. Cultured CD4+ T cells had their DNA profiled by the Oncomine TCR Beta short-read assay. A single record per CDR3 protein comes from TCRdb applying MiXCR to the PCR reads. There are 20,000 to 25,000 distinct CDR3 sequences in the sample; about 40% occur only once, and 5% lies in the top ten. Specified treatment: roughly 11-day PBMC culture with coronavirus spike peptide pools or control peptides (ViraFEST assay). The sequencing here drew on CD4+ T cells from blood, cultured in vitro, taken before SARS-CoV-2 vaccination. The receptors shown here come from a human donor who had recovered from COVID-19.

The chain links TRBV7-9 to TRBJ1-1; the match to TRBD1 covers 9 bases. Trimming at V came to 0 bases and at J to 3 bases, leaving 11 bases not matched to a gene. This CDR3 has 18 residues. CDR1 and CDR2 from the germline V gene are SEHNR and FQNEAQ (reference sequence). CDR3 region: CASSLALIRTGVYTEAFF. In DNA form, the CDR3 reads TGTGCCAGCAGCTTAGCACTTATTAGGACAGGGGTATACACTGAAGCTTTCTTT.

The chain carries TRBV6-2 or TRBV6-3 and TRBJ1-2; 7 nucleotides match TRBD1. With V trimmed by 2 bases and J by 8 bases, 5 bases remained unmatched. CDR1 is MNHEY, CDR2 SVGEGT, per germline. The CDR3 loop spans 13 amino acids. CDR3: CASSYGQVGGYTF. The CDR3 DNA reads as TGTGCCAGCAGTTACGGACAGGTCGGGGGCTACACCTTC.

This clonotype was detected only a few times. CDR3 sequence reads: CSARVSGVANQPQHF. DNA for the CDR3: TGCAGTGCTAGAGTATCCGGGGTCGCCAATCAGCCCCAGCATTTT. The chain is built from TRBV20-1 and TRBJ1-5; no firm D call. Trimming took off 1 base at V and 3 bases at J, with 13 bases between the two ends. The CDR3 loop spans 15 amino acids. Per germline, CDR1 DFQATT and CDR2 SNEGSKA (reference sequence).

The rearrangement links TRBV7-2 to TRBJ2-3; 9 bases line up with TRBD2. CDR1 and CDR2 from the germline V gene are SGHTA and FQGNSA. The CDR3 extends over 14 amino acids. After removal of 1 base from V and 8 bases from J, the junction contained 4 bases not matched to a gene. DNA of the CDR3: TGTGCCAGCAGCTTAGGAGGCGGGAGGGGTACGCAGTATTTT. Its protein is CASSLGGGRGTQYF.

CDR3 amino acids: CASGRTGGIDTQYF. CDR3 DNA sequence: TGCGCCAGCGGCCGGACAGGGGGCATAGATACGCAGTATTTT. The chain is built from TRBV5-1 and TRBJ2-3; 11 bases map to TRBD1. The CDR3 sequence is 14 residues long. J was trimmed by 5 bases and V by 7 bases; bases with no gene match: 6. Germline-derived CDR1 and CDR2 are SGHRS and YFSETQ.

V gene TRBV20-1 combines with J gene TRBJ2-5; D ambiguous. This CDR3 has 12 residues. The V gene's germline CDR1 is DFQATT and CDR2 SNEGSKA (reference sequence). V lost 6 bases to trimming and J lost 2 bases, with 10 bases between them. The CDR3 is CSAKGTQETQYF. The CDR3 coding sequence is TGCAGTGCAAAGGGAACTCAAGAGACCCAGTACTTC.

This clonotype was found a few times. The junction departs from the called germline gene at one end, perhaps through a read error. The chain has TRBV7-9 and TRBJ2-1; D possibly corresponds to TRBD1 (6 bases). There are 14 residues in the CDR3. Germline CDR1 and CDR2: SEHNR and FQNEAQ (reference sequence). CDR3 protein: CASSSMSNRARLVF. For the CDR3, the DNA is TGTGCCAGCAGCTCGATGAGCAACAGGGCCCGACTGGTCTTC.

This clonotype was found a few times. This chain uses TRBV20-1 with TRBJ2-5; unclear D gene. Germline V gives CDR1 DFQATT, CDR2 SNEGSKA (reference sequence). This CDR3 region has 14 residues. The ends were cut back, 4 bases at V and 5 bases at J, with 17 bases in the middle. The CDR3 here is CSATPGLLGETQYF. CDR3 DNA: TGCAGTGCTACCCCGGGCCTGCTCGGGGAGACCCAGTACTTC.

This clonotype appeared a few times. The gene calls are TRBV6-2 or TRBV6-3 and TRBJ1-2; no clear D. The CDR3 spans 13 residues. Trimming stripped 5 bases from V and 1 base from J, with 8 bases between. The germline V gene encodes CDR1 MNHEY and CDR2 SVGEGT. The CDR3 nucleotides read TGTGCCAGCAGTCAGCCGGGTAACTATGGCTACACCTTC. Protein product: CASSQPGNYGYTF.

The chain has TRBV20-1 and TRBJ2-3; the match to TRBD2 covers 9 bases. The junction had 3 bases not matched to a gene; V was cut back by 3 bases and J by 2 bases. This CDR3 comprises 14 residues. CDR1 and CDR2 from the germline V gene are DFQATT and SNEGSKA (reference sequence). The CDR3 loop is CSARREGPTDTQYF. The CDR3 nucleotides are TGCAGTGCTAGGCGGGAGGGCCCCACAGATACGCAGTATTTT.

CDR3 protein: CAISESAAGANEQFF. CDR3 sequence (DNA): TGTGCCATCAGTGAGTCGGCGGCAGGGGCGAATGAGCAGTTCTTC. V is TRBV10-3 and J is TRBJ2-1, with D maybe TRBD1 (6 bases). Trimming stripped 0 bases from V and 7 bases from J, with 13 bases between. The germline V gene encodes CDR1 ENHRY and CDR2 SYGVKD. The CDR3 has 15 residues.

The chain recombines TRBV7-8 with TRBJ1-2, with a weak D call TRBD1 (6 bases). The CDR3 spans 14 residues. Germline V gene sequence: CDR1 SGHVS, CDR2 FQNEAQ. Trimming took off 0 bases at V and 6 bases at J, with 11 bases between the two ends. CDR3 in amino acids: CASSLAGGLDGYTF. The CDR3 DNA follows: TGTGCCAGCAGCTTAGCTGGGGGGCTAGATGGCTACACCTTC.

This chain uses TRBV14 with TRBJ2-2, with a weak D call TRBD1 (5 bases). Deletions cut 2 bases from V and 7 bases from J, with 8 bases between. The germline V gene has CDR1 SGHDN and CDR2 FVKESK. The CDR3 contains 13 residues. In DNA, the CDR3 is TGTGCCAGCAGCCAAATACAGGACGGGGAGCTGTTTTTT. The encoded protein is CASSQIQDGELFF.

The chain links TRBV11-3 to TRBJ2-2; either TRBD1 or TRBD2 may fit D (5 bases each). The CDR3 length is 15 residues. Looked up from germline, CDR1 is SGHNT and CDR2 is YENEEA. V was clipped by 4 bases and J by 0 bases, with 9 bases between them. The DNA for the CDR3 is TGTGCCAGCAGCTCCGGGACGGCGAACACCGGGGAGCTGTTTTTT. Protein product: CASSSGTANTGELFF.